The T cell receptor beta chain described here comes from a study of T cell responses to AZD1222 COVID-19 vaccine. The study's findings and limits: A mostly white British donor set with more females was recruited, and clonal diversity was possibly underestimated. Researchers report vaccine-associated CD4 TCRs spanning spike, with dominance at 160-218 and 743-854. The peak T cell response came first, and repertoires were sampled only after it.

Produced via immunoSEQ multiplex PCR; TCRdb's table is partial and in-frame only. Of roughly 46,000 clones listed, 88% are singletons. As regards this clone: What it recognizes is unknown.

CDR1 and CDR2 (germline): MGHDK, SYGVNS. Trimming cost V 0 bases and J 3 bases; bases outside gene matches: 10. The CDR3 is made up of 17 amino acids. The sample was peripheral blood, taken 28 days after the second AZD1222 dose. This TCR was recovered from an adult who received the AZD1222 COVID-19 vaccine. This chain joins TRBV25-1 and TRBJ1-2; TRBD1 matches at 7 bases. The CDR3 sequence: CASSEYRQGDSDYGYTF. DNA for the CDR3: TGTGCCAGCAGTGAATATCGGCAGGGGGATTCGGACTATGGCTACACCTTC.